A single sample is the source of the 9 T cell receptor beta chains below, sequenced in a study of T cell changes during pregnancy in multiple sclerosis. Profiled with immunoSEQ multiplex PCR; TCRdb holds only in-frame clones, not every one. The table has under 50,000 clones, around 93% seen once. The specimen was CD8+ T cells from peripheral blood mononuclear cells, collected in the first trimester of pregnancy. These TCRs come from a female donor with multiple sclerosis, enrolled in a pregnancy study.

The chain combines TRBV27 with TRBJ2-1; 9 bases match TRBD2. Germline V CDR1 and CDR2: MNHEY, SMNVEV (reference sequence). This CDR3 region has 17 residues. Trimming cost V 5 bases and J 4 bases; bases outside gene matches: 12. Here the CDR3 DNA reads TGTGCCAGCAGTCCTACCTCAGCGGGAGGACTATACAATGAGCAGTTCTTC. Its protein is CASSPTSAGGLYNEQFF.

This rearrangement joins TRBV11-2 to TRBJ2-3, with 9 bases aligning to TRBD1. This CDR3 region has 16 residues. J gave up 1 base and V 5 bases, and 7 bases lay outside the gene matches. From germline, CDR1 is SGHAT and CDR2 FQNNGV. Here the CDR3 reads CASSLRDRDRTDTQYF. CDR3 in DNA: TGTGCCAGCAGCCTCCGGGACAGGGACCGCACAGATACGCAGTATTTT.

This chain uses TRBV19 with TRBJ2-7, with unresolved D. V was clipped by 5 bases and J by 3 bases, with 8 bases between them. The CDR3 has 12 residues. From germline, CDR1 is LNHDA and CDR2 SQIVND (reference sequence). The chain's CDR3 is CASSPGNYEQYF. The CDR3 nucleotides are TGTGCCAGTAGTCCAGGAAACTACGAGCAGTACTTC.

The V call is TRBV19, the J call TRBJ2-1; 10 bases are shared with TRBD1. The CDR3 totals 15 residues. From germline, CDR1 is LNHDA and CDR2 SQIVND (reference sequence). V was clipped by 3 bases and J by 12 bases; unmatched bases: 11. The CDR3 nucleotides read TGTGCCAGTAGTATCTCGGGACAGGGGCGGACGGGGCAGTTCTTC. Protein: CASSISGQGRTGQFF.

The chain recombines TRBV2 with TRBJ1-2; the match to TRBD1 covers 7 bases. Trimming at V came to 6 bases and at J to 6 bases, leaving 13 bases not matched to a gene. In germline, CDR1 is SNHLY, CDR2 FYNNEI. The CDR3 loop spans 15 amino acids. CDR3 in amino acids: CASSPSPGQFNGYTF. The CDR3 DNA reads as TGTGCCAGCAGCCCGAGCCCGGGACAGTTCAATGGCTACACCTTC. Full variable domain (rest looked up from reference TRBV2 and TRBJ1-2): EPEVTQTPSHQVTQMGQEVILRCVPISNHLYFYWYRQILGQKVEFLVSFYNNEISEKSEIFDDQFSVERPDGSNFTLKIRSTKLEDSAMYFCASSPSPGQFNGYTFGSGTRLTVV.

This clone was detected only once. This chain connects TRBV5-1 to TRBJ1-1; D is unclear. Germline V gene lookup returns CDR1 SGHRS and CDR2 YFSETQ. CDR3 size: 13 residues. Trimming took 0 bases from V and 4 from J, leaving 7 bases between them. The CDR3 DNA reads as TGCGCCAGCAGCTTGGAAGGGAGCACTGAAGCTTTCTTT. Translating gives CASSLEGSTEAFF.

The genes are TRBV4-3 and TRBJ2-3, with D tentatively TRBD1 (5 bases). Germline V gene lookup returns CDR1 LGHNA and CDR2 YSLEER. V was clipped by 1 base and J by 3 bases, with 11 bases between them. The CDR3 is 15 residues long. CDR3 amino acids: CASSQGSTATDTQYF. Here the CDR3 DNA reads TGCGCCAGCAGCCAAGGGTCGACAGCTACAGATACGCAGTATTTT.

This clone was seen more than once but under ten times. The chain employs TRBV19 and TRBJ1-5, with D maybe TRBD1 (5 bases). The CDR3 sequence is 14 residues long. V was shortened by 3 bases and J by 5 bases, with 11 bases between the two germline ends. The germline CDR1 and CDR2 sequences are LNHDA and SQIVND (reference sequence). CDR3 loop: CASSIKLGHQPQHF. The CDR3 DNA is TGTGCCAGTAGTATTAAACTGGGGCATCAGCCCCAGCATTTT.

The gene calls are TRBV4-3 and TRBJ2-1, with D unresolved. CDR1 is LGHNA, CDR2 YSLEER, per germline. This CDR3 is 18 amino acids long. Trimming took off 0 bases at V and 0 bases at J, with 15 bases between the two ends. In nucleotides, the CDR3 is TGCGCCAGCAGCCAAGATCGAGAACCCACGAGCTCCTACAATGAGCAGTTCTTC. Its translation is CASSQDREPTSSYNEQFF.